A selection of T cell receptor beta chains follows, all from one sample in a study of T cells in Graves' hyperthyroidism and ophthalmopathy. TCRdb redid the calling of the multiplex PCR reads with MiXCR, one entry per CDR3 protein. Of roughly 150,000 distinct CDR3 sequences listed, 9.4% are singletons. The sample was blood. These receptors originate from a woman aged 18-35 years with Graves' hyperthyroidism that later progressed to Graves' ophthalmopathy. Both conserved end residues are trimmed from each CDR3. D genes are given only for firm matches.

- | TRBJ2-3 | TRBV2 | ASRGTGDTQY
- | TRBJ1-2 | TRBV11-2 | ASSFRSNYGYT
TRBD1 | TRBJ1-1 | TRBV5-1 | ASSRTGVDSNTEAF
- | TRBJ1-4 | TRBV2 | ASSEAGNEKLF
- | TRBJ2-7 | TRBV11-3 | ASSPDGGYEQY
- | TRBJ1-4 | TRBV20-1 | SARDHREANEKLF
TRBD2 | TRBJ2-1 | TRBV6-6 | ASSYGGGYNEQF
- | TRBJ2-5 | TRBV6-1 | ASSLRVQETQY
- | TRBJ1-2 | TRBV30 | AWSVRINYGYT
TRBD2 | TRBJ2-1 | TRBV30 | AWKAGGPGEQF
- | TRBJ1-1 | TRBV11-1 | ASRKTGEVTEAF
- | TRBJ2-3 | TRBV27 | ASRQTSTDTQY
- | TRBJ1-5 | TRBV24-1 | ATSGPEGTYNQPQH
- | TRBJ1-1 | TRBV6-9 | ASSYKGVFDTEAF
- | TRBJ2-6 | TRBV27 | ASSATPSAGANVLT
- | TRBJ1-6 | TRBV6-1 | ASSDLQGLDSPLH
- | TRBJ1-1 | TRBV20-1 | SARRQVMNTEAF
TRBD2 | TRBJ2-5 | TRBV19 | ASKRSGGFGETQY
TRBD1 | TRBJ2-1 | TRBV27 | ASRDRGLSYNEQF
- | TRBJ2-1 | TRBV9 | ASSLRRETSNEQF
- | TRBJ1-1 | TRBV2 | ASSRQTKAF
- | TRBJ2-7 | TRBV19 | ASSTGTTSVEQY
- | TRBJ2-5 | TRBV7-7 | ASSLIQQETQY
TRBD1 | TRBJ1-2 | TRBV19 | ASKTRDRDYGYT
- | TRBJ2-5 | TRBV5-1 | ASSLGTWEGTQY
- | TRBJ1-1 | TRBV9 | ASSVDLLNTEAF
- | TRBJ2-5 | TRBV12-3/TRBV12-4 | ASSLGARVQETQY
- | TRBJ2-5 | TRBV20-1 | SARVGISTETQY
- | TRBJ2-6 | TRBV14 | ASSPTYPGANVLT
- | TRBJ2-1 | TRBV24-1 | ATSDFTHQETNSYNEQF
- | TRBJ1-1 | TRBV7-2 | ASSAQRGGVTEAF
- | TRBJ2-2 | TRBV11-1 | ASSRQVGELF
- | TRBJ1-2 | TRBV28 | TSSLRGGPHYGYT
TRBD2 | TRBJ2-2 | TRBV10-3 | AIKGGLAAAGTGELF
- | TRBJ2-7 | TRBV20-1 | SAARHRGGEQY
TRBD2 | TRBJ2-3 | TRBV20-1 | SARDYRTSRGGDTQY
- | TRBJ1-1 | TRBV12-3/TRBV12-4 | ASSLYGLAAEAF
TRBD2 | TRBJ2-7 | TRBV7-9 | ASSPGEGGTEQY
- | TRBJ1-4 | TRBV6-1 | ASSELFRSGVGLF
- | TRBJ2-1 | TRBV20-1 | SARDQRIDEQF
- | TRBJ1-1 | TRBV7-9 | ASSVSPRTEAF
- | TRBJ1-2 | TRBV7-6 | ASSLGVRAGKNYGYT